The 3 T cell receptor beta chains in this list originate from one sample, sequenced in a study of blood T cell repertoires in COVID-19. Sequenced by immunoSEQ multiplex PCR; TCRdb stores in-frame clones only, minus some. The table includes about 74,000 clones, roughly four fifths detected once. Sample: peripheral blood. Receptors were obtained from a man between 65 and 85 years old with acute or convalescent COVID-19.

In DNA, the CDR3 is TGTGCCAGCAGGATAGCGTATCGCTCTGGAAACACCATATATTTT. It is translated as CASRIAYRSGNTIYF. The V gene is TRBV27, the J gene TRBJ1-3; no clear D. Between the trimmed V and J ends, which lost 6 bases and 0 bases, there was a span of 12 bases. Looked up from germline, CDR1 is MNHEY and CDR2 is SMNVEV (reference sequence). The CDR3 has 15 residues.

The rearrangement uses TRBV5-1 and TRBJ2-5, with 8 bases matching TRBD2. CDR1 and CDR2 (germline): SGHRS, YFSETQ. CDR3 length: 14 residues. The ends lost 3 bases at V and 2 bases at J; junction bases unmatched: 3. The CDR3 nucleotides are TGCGCCAGCAGCTCCGGGACTAGTCAAGAGACCCAGTACTTC. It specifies CASSSGTSQETQYF.

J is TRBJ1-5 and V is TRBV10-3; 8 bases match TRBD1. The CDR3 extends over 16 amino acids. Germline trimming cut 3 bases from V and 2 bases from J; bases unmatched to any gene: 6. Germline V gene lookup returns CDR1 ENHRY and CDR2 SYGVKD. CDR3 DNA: TGTGCCATCAGTGACAGGGGGCTGGGAGGCAATCAGCCCCAGCATTTT. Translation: CAISDRGLGGNQPQHF.